The 5 T cell receptor beta chains below come from one sample, sequenced in a study of T cell changes during pregnancy in multiple sclerosis. Clones were read by immunoSEQ multiplex PCR, and TCRdb kept only the in-frame ones, dropping some. Found here are about 60,000 clones, 92% of them singletons; the top ten hold 2.3%. The sequences come from peripheral blood, collected in the first trimester of pregnancy. Source of these receptors: a female donor with multiple sclerosis, enrolled in a pregnancy study.

The J gene is TRBJ1-2, the V gene TRBV7-9; no definite D call. Germline V gene sequence: CDR1 SEHNR, CDR2 FQNEAQ (reference sequence). The CDR3 sequence is 13 residues long. V lost 1 base and J lost 3, with 6 bases in between. CDR3 residues: CASSLVRDYGYTF. The CDR3 nucleotides are TGTGCCAGCAGCTTAGTACGGGACTATGGCTACACCTTC.

DNA of the CDR3: TGTGCCAGTAAGCCGTCAGGGGATAATTCACCCCTCCACTTT. It yields the protein CASKPSGDNSPLHF. V and J are TRBV19 and TRBJ1-6, with D possibly TRBD1 on 6 matching bases. The germline gives CDR1 LNHDA, CDR2 SQIVND (reference sequence). V was shortened by 7 bases and J by 5 bases, with 12 bases between the two germline ends. This CDR3 region has 14 residues.

The chain is built from TRBV4-3 and TRBJ1-2; D ambiguous. V dropped 0 bases and J dropped 5 bases, with 13 bases sitting between them. The CDR3 has 15 amino acids. Germline V CDR1 and CDR2: LGHNA, YSLEER. CDR3 nucleotide sequence: TGCGCCAGCAGCCAAGACCGTGGCCAGGCATATGGCTACACCTTC. Protein sequence: CASSQDRGQAYGYTF.

V gene TRBV7-9 combines with J gene TRBJ2-6; the match to TRBD1 covers 7 bases. The CDR3 runs to 16 residues. V trimming: 3 bases; J trimming: 0 bases; junction bases outside the gene matches: 2. CDR1 is SEHNR and CDR2 is FQNEAQ in the germline V gene (reference sequence). The CDR3 DNA reads TGTGCCAGCAGCTTGGGACAGAACTCTGGGGCCAACGTCCTGACTTTC. Protein sequence: CASSLGQNSGANVLTF.

The gene calls are TRBV21-1 and TRBJ1-2; the table calls TRBD1, which could not be checked here. TRBV21-1 is assigned pseudogene status. The CDR3 totals 16 residues. The CDR3 region is CASSGLPGQGRCGYTF. The DNA for the CDR3 is TGTGCCAGCAGCGGACTCCCGGGACAGGGTAGATGTGGCTACACCTTC.